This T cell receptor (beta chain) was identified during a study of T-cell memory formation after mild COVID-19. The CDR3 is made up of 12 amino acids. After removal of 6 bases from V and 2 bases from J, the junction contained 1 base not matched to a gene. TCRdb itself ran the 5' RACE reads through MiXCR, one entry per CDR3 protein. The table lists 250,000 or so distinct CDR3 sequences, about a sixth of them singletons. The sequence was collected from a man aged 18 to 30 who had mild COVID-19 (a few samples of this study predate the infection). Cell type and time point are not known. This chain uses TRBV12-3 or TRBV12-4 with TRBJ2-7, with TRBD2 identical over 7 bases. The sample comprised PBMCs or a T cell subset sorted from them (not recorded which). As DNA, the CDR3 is TGTGCCAGCAGGGGAGGGACCTACGAGCAGTACTTC. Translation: CASRGGTYEQYF.